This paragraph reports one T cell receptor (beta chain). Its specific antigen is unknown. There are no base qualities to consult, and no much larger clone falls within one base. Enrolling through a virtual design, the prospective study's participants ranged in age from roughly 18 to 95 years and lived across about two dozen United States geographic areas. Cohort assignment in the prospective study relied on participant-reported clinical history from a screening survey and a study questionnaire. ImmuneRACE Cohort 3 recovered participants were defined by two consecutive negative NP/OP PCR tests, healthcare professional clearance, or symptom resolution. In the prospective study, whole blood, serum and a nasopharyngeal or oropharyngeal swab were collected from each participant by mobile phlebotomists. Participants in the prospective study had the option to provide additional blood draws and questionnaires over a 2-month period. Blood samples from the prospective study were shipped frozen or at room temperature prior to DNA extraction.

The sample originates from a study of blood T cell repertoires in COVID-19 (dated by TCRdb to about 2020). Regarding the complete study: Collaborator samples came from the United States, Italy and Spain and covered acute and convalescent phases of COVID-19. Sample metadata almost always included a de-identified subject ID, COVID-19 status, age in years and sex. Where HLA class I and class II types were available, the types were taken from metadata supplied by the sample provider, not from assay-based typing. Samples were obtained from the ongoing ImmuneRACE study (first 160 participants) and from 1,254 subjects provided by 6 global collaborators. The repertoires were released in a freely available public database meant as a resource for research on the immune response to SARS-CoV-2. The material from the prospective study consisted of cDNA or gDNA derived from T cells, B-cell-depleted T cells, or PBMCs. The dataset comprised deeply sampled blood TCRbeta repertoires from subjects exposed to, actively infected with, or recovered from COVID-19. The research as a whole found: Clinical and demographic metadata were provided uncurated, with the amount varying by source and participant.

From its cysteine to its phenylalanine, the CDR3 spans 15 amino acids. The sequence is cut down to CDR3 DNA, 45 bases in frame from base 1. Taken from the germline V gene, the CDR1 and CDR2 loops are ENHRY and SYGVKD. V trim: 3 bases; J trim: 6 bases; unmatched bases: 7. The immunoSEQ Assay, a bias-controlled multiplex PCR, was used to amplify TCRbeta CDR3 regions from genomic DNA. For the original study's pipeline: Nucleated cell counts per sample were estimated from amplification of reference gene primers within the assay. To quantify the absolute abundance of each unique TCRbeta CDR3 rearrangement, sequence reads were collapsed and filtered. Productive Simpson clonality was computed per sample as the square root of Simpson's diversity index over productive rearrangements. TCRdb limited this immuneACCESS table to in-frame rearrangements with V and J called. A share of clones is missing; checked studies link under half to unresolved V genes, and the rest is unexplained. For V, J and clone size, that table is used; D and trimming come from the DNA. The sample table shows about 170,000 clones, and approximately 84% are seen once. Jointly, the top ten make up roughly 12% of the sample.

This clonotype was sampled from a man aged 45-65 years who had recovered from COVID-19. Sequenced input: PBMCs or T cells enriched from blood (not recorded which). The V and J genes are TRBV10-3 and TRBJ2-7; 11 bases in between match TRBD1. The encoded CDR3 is CAISDWGQGVLEQYF. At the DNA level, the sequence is TGTGCCATCAGTGATTGGGGACAGGGGGTTCTCGAGCAGTACTTC.